This TCR beta chain was identified in a study of vaccination and CD4 T cells after COVID-19. Study-level findings and limits: Relatively few convalescent patients and no early post-infection timepoints were analyzed.

Comments on this clonotype: Its specificity is not known.

V was cut by 6 bases and J by 11 bases, with 19 bases left in between. This CDR3 region has 13 residues. The germline gives CDR1 MNHNS, CDR2 SASEGT. An Oncomine TCR Beta short-read assay was used to sequence the DNA from cultured CD4+ T cells. TCRdb recomputed calls from the PCR reads with MiXCR, one row per CDR3 protein. The profile covers around 19,000 distinct CDR3 sequences, with approximately 60% appearing a single time and 3% to 4% taken by the ten largest. Treatment indicated: roughly nine-day PBMC culture with coronavirus spike peptide pools or control peptides (ViraFEST assay). The specimen was CD4+ T cells from blood, cultured in vitro. The chain links TRBV6-1 to TRBJ1-1, with D unresolved. The clonotype comes from a human donor who had recovered from COVID-19. CDR3 in amino acids: CASRVDPLGTAFF. The CDR3 nucleotides are TGTGCCAGCAGAGTAGATCCACTGGGTACGGCTTTCTTT.